This T cell receptor beta chain appears in the sequencing data of a study of T cell clonality in common variable immunodeficiency. In its sample, this clone was seen many times. Read data end 3 residues before the CDR3 end; the end is taken from the germline J gene. V was trimmed by 5 bases and J by 3 bases, leaving 11 bases between them. Per germline, CDR1 PRHDT and CDR2 FYEKMQ (reference sequence). The CDR3 is made up of 13 amino acids. Sequencing used immunoSEQ multiplex PCR; TCRdb keeps in-frame clones, though not all of them. There are over 45,000 clones in the sample, none observed a single time.

Sequenced input: peripheral blood mononuclear cells. The clonotype was recovered from a person between 18 and 75 years old in good health. The gene calls are TRBV13 and TRBJ2-7; D may be TRBD1 (6 bases). CDR3 sequence reads: CASSNRVRYEQYF. The covered CDR3 bases are TGTGCCAGCAGCAACAGGGTCCGCTACGAG.